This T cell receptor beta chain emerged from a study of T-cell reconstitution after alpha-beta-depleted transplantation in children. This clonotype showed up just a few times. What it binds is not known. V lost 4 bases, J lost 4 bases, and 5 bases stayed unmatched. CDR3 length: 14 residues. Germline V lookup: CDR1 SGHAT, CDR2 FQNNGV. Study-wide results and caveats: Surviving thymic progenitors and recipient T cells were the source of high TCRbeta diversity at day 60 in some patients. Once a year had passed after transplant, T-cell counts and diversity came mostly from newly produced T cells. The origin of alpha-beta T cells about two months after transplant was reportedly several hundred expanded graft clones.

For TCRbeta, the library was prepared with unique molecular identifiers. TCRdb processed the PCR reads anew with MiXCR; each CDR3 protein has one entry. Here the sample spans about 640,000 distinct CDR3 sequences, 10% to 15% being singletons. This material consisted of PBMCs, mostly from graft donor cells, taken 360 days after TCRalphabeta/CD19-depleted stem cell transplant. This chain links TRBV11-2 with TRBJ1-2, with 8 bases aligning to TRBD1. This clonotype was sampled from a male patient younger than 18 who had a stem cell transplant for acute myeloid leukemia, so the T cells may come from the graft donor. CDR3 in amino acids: CASSSRDRTYGYTF. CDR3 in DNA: TGTGCCAGCAGCTCCCGGGACAGGACCTATGGCTACACCTTC.